Listed here are 9 T cell receptor beta chains from one sample, sequenced in a study of blood T cell repertoires in COVID-19. Profiling relied on immunoSEQ multiplex PCR, and the TCRdb table lists in-frame clones only, not all of them. The data contain about 90,000 clones, 80% to 90% of them singletons. What was sequenced was peripheral blood. The receptor source for this set is a human donor in a cohort sampled during active COVID-19.

V is TRBV5-8 and J is TRBJ1-5; a weak D match, TRBD1 (5 bases). With 6 bases removed from V and 5 bases from J, the gap between germline ends came to 12 bases. Per germline, CDR1 SGHTS and CDR2 YDEGEE. This CDR3 is 13 amino acids long. The CDR3 reads CASNSQVDQPQHF. CDR3 coding DNA: TGTGCCAGCAACTCACAGGTTGATCAGCCCCAGCATTTT.

V gene TRBV10-2 combines with J gene TRBJ1-1, with unresolved D. Trimming removed 8 bases at V and 1 base at J, with 14 bases between. The germline CDR1 and CDR2 sequences are WSHSY and SAAADI. This CDR3 spans 14 amino acids. CDR3 protein: CASSVGAGNTEAFF. DNA for the CDR3: TGCGCCAGCTCCGTGGGAGCAGGGAACACTGAAGCTTTCTTT.

This clone showed up just once. The CDR3 spells CASSPLGSGYTF. The CDR3 nucleotides are TGTGCCAGTAGTCCCCTGGGGAGTGGCTACACCTTC. The chain carries TRBV19 and TRBJ1-2; D gene ambiguous. Germline V lookup: CDR1 LNHDA, CDR2 SQIVND (reference sequence). The CDR3 has 12 amino acids. Trimming stripped 5 bases from V and 7 bases from J, with 11 bases between.

The chain carries TRBV10-3 and TRBJ2-5; D might be TRBD2 (6 bases). The CDR3 runs 14 residues. Per germline, CDR1 ENHRY and CDR2 SYGVKD. V was shortened by 0 bases and J by 3 bases, with 8 bases between the two germline ends. DNA of the CDR3: TGTGCCATCAGTGAGTCGGGCGGGGAAGAGACCCAGTACTTC. It yields the protein CAISESGGEETQYF.

The chain is built from TRBV7-9 and TRBJ1-4, with D perhaps TRBD1 (5 bases). The length of the CDR3 is 12 residues. The V end was cut by 8 bases, the J end by 7 bases, with 11 bases between. Germline V lookup: CDR1 SEHNR, CDR2 FQNEAQ (reference sequence). CDR3: CASQGNSEKLFF. Written as DNA, the CDR3 is TGTGCCAGCCAGGGTAATAGTGAAAAACTGTTTTTT.

The chain carries TRBV7-2 and TRBJ2-7, with D unresolved. Germline assignment: CDR1 SGHTA and CDR2 FQGNSA. The CDR3 totals 15 residues. V was clipped by 5 bases and J by 2 bases, with 16 bases between them. The chain's CDR3 is CASSLGSNQAYEQYF. The DNA of the CDR3 is TGTGCCAGCAGCCTAGGCAGTAACCAAGCCTACGAGCAGTACTTC. The whole variable domain, filled in from reference TRBV7-2 and TRBJ2-7, reads GAGVSQSPSNKVTEKGKDVELRCDPISGHTALYWYRQSLGQGLEFLIYFQGNSAPDKSGLPSDRFSAERTGGSVSTLTIQRTQQEDSAVYLCASSLGSNQAYEQYFGPGTRLTVT.

CDR3 in amino acids: CASSEGGYTDTQYF. CDR3 nucleotides: TGTGCCAGCAGCGAGGGCGGGTACACAGATACGCAGTATTTT. This chain connects TRBV11-3 to TRBJ2-3; perhaps TRBD2 as D (5 bases). The germline V gene encodes CDR1 SGHNT and CDR2 YENEEA. V was shortened by 5 bases and J by 2 bases, with 11 bases between the two germline ends. CDR3 length equals 14 residues.

The rearrangement links TRBV7-9 to TRBJ2-6, with 8 bases aligning to TRBD1. Germline V gene lookup returns CDR1 SEHNR and CDR2 FQNEAQ (reference sequence). V lost 5 bases, J lost 0 bases, and 9 bases stayed unmatched. CDR3 size: 18 residues. CDR3 nucleotide sequence: TGTGCCAGCAGCGAGAGGGACAGGTTCGACTCTGGGGCCAACGTCCTGACTTTC. This gives the protein CASSERDRFDSGANVLTF.

This clone showed up just a few times. The rearrangement uses TRBV6-1 and TRBJ1-2, with 11 bases identical to TRBD1. After removal of 6 bases from V and 2 bases from J, the junction contained 11 bases not matched to a gene. Germline V gives CDR1 MNHNS, CDR2 SASEGT. The CDR3 covers 17 residues. For the CDR3, the DNA is TGTGCCAGCAGCGAACTACCCGGACAGGGGGCCAACTATGGCTACACCTTC. This translates into CASSELPGQGANYGYTF.